The 9 T cell receptor beta chains in this list originate from one sample, sequenced in a study of long-term antiretroviral therapy in people with HIV. Run at survey level, the immunoSEQ assay was version v3.0. The data were produced by immunoSEQ multiplex PCR, yet TCRdb's version contains in-frame clones alone and is incomplete. The data hold over 15,000 clones, with 79% observed a single time. The specimen comprised unsorted PBMCs, sampled at the start of antiretroviral therapy, before treatment. These TCRs come from a man aged 18 to 30 with HIV.

A word on this clone: Other DNA sequences within the sample encode an identical CDR3. This chain connects TRBV9 to TRBJ2-1; 10 nucleotides line up with TRBD1. CDR3 length equals 15 residues. V shed 0 bases and J 7 bases; nucleotides not matched to a gene: 4. Germline V gene lookup returns CDR1 SGDLS and CDR2 YYNGEE. The DNA of the CDR3 is TGTGCCAGCAGCGTAGAGGGACAGGGGAGGAATGAGCAGTTCTTC. Protein: CASSVEGQGRNEQFF.

J is TRBJ2-7 and V is TRBV28; TRBD1 agrees at 9 bases. This CDR3 is built from 15 residues. Germline CDR1 reads MDHEN; CDR2 reads SYDVKM. With V trimmed by 5 bases and J by 3 bases, 8 bases remained unmatched. The CDR3 nucleotides read TGTGCCAGCAGTACAATTGGACAGGGGATCTACGAGCAGTACTTC. It is translated as CASSTIGQGIYEQYF.

The J gene is TRBJ2-7, the V gene TRBV6-5; 13 bases match TRBD2. Germline V gene lookup returns CDR1 MNHEY and CDR2 SVGAGI. V lost 6 bases and J lost 5; bases outside the gene matches: 7. The CDR3 length is 15 residues. CDR3 sequence reads: CASRPLAGGWNEQYF. The CDR3 DNA reads TGTGCCAGCAGACCACTAGCGGGAGGGTGGAACGAGCAGTACTTC.

The genes are TRBV7-9 and TRBJ2-2; 8 positions agree with TRBD2. The germline V gene encodes CDR1 SEHNR and CDR2 FQNEAQ (reference sequence). The V gene end was trimmed by 5 bases and the J gene end by 1 base; junction bases not matched to a gene: 12. The CDR3 loop spans 18 amino acids. DNA for the CDR3: TGTGCCAGCAGCCCTCAGGTCGGGGGGGCATTGAACACCGGGGAGCTGTTTTTT. Its translation: CASSPQVGGALNTGELFF.

The chain has TRBV7-6 and TRBJ2-5; TRBD2 agrees at 10 bases. Germline trimming cut 4 bases from V and 5 bases from J; bases unmatched to any gene: 7. CDR3 length: 15 amino acids. Germline V gives CDR1 SGHVS, CDR2 FNYEAQ. The CDR3 region is CASSSGLASGETQYF. The CDR3 DNA follows: TGTGCCAGCAGCTCGGGACTAGCGTCTGGGGAGACCCAGTACTTC.

V gene TRBV6-5 combines with J gene TRBJ1-1; no clear D gene. The germline gives CDR1 MNHEY, CDR2 SVGAGI. V was clipped by 7 bases and J by 3 bases, with 15 bases between them. The CDR3 contains 14 residues. The CDR3 sequence is CASTPTPGHTEAFF. CDR3 in DNA: TGTGCCAGCACCCCAACTCCGGGCCACACTGAAGCTTTCTTT.

The chain couples TRBV9 to TRBJ2-3, with TRBD2 matching 7 bases. This CDR3 is built from 15 residues. V shed 3 bases and J 2 bases; nucleotides not matched to a gene: 6. The germline CDR1 and CDR2 sequences are SGDLS and YYNGEE. CDR3 region: CASSAGLLLTDTQYF. Here the CDR3 DNA reads TGTGCCAGCAGCGCGGGACTATTGCTCACAGATACGCAGTATTTT.

The V and J genes are TRBV6-1 and TRBJ2-2, with TRBD1 as a possible D gene (6 bases). V was trimmed by 2 bases and J by 4 bases, leaving 14 bases between them. The V gene's germline CDR1 is MNHNS and CDR2 SASEGT. The CDR3 has 16 amino acids. DNA of the CDR3: TGTGCCAGCAGTGAATTGGGGGCAGTTACCACCGGGGAGCTGTTTTTT. Its translation is CASSELGAVTTGELFF.

J is TRBJ1-1 and V is TRBV9; D call uncertain. The CDR3 contains 16 residues. Trimming took off 2 bases at V and 1 base at J, with 15 bases between the two ends. Germline CDR1 is SGDLS and CDR2 is YYNGEE. This CDR3 is CASSVEGTVRNTEAFF. In nucleotides, the CDR3 is TGTGCCAGCAGCGTCGAGGGCACCGTCCGGAACACTGAAGCTTTCTTT.